This TCR beta chain comes out of a study of shared clonotypes between healthy human individuals. CDR1 is SGHDT and CDR2 is YYEEEE in the germline V gene. This CDR3 comprises 12 residues. Donors were healthy HIV-negative adults without recent acute infections or vaccinations. On this clone itself: This may be a read error, as it is one base from a much larger clone.

Sequencing was at deep level. PBMC DNA, left unsorted, was sequenced on ten immunoSEQ deep assay plates. Authors' data handling: Junction-only sequences produced by ImmunoSEQ had no quality scores, so filtering differed. The data were produced by immunoSEQ multiplex PCR, yet TCRdb's version contains in-frame clones alone and is incomplete. From that table come the V and J calls and clone size; the DNA was used to work out D and trimming. The sample records 490,000 or so clones, 70% to 85% being singletons. This sequence was found in a woman aged 40 to 50 in good health. Some clones in this sample may be carry-over from other donors' samples. The chain recombines TRBV5-6 with TRBJ1-2; D unclear. Material for sequencing was PBMCs. The CDR3 nucleotides are TGTGCCGGCAGCTTGGGCGGTCAGGGCTACACCTTC. This codes for CAGSLGGQGYTF.